The 5 T cell receptor beta chains reported below all come from one sample, sequenced in a study of blood T cells in healthy people across ages. Together with a sample-barcoded 5' primer, a J-beta primer mix was included in a second PCR lasting roughly 7 to 11 cycles. TCRdb redid the calling of the 5' RACE reads with MiXCR, one entry per CDR3 protein. The table includes hundreds of thousands of distinct CDR3 sequences, about 25% detected once. The same specimen was also included in a second study, on T cells of mothers and their children.

The sample was blood. All receptors come from a boy under 10 years old in good health.

This clonotype occurred a few times. The V gene is TRBV19, the J gene TRBJ1-1, with TRBD1 matching over 7 bases. CDR1 and CDR2 from the germline V gene are LNHDA and SQIVND (reference sequence). CDR3 length equals 16 residues. V lost 9 bases, J lost 1 base, and 14 bases stayed unmatched. The CDR3 protein is CASLLDRDSKNTEAFF. DNA of the CDR3: TGTGCCAGCCTCTTGGACCGGGACAGCAAGAACACTGAAGCTTTCTTT.

The rearrangement joins TRBV12-3 or TRBV12-4 to TRBJ1-2; D may be TRBD1 (5 bases). CDR3 length: 15 residues. Between the trimmed V and J ends, which lost 4 bases and 2 bases, there was a span of 14 bases. The CDR3 reads CASSSRGEENYGYTF. The CDR3 DNA follows: TGTGCCAGCAGTTCCCGGGGGGAGGAGAACTATGGCTACACCTTC.

This rearrangement joins TRBV7-8 to TRBJ2-5; D unclear. There are 15 residues in the CDR3. The germline CDR1 and CDR2 sequences are SGHVS and FQNEAQ. Trimming pared 1 base from V and 4 bases from J, leaving 13 bases between. The CDR3: CASSLGHTKAETQYF. The CDR3 region has the DNA TGTGCCAGCAGCTTAGGGCATACTAAGGCAGAGACCCAGTACTTC.

The rearrangement joins TRBV11-2 to TRBJ1-1; a possible D gene is TRBD1 (5 bases). Germline loops: CDR1 SGHAT, CDR2 FQNNGV. V was pared by 0 bases and J by 4 bases, with 21 bases between. The length of the CDR3 is 18 residues. CDR3 loop: CASSLDWPRQLRATEAFF. CDR3 coding DNA: TGTGCCAGCAGCTTAGATTGGCCTAGACAGCTCCGTGCCACTGAAGCTTTCTTT.

The V call is TRBV28, the J call TRBJ2-1; TRBD2 matches 16 bases. The J segment lost 6 bases and the V segment lost 6 bases, leaving 14 bases of the junction unmatched. The CDR3 covers 19 residues. The V gene's germline CDR1 is MDHEN and CDR2 SYDVKM. The CDR3 spells CASSWGVAGTSGRANEQFF. CDR3 nucleotides: TGTGCCAGCAGCTGGGGAGTTGCGGGGACTAGCGGGAGGGCCAATGAGCAGTTCTTC.